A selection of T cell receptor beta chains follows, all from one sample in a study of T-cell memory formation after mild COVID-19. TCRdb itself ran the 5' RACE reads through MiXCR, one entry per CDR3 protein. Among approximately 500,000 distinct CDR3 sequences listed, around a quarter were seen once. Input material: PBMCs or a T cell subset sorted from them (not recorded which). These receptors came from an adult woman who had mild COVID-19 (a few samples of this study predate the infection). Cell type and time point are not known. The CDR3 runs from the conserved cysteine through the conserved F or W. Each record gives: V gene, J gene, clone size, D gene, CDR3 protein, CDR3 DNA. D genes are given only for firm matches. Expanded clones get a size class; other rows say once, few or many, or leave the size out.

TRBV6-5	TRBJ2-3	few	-	CASSYREGLEGFADTQYF	TGTGCCAGCAGTTACCGGGAAGGCTTGGAGGGTTTTGCGGATACGCAGTATTTT
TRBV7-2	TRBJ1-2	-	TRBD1	CASSRTGGSSNYGYTF	TGTGCCAGCAGTCGGACAGGGGGCTCGTCTAACTATGGCTACACCTTC
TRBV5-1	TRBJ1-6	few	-	CASSLQSSYNSPLHF	TGTGCCAGCAGTTTACAATCGTCCTATAATTCACCCCTCCACTTT
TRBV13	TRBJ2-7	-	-	CASRPILSYEQYF	TGTGCCAGCAGGCCGATCCTCTCCTACGAGCAGTACTTC
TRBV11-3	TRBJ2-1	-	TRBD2	CASSHLELAGGPAYNEQFF	TGTGCCAGCAGCCATCTCGAACTAGCGGGAGGGCCGGCCTACAATGAGCAGTTCTTC
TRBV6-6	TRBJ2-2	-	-	CASSYTASAGELFF	TGTGCCAGCAGTTACACCGCCTCGGCCGGGGAGCTGTTTTTT
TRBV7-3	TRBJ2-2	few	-	CASKELGNTGELFF	TGTGCCAGCAAGGAGTTGGGGAACACCGGGGAGCTGTTTTTT
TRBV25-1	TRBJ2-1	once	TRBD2	CASSQSGGVYNEQFF	TGTGCCAGCAGCCAAAGCGGGGGGGTATACAATGAGCAGTTCTTC
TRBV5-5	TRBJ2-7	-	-	CASSLVIRSYEQYF	TGTGCCAGCAGCTTGGTAATTCGCTCCTACGAGCAGTACTTC
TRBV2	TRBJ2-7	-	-	CASEDYEQYF	TGTGCCAGCGAAGACTACGAGCAGTACTTC
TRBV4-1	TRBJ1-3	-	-	CASSHGNTIYF	TGCGCCAGCAGCCACGGAAACACCATATATTTT
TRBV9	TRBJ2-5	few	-	CASNEDSNQETQYF	TGTGCCAGCAACGAGGACAGCAACCAAGAGACCCAGTACTTC
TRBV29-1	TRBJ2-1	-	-	CSVGRLRDGQFF	TGCAGCGTTGGGCGTTTGAGGGATGGGCAGTTCTTC
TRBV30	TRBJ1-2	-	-	CAWSVQERGYTF	TGTGCCTGGAGTGTACAAGAACGGGGCTACACCTTC
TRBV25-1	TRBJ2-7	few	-	CASSDTTGYEQYF	TGTGCCAGCAGTGATACGACAGGTTACGAGCAGTACTTC
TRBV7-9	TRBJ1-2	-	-	CASSPGSPYGYTF	TGTGCCAGCAGCCCGGGCAGTCCCTATGGCTACACCTTC
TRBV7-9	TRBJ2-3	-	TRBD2	CASSLGTSGGSTDTQYF	TGTGCCAGCAGCCTTGGGACTAGCGGGGGTAGCACAGATACGCAGTATTTT
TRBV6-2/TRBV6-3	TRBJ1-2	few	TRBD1	CASSYSRGLDDGYTF	TGTGCCAGCAGTTATAGCAGGGGGCTAGATGATGGCTACACCTTC
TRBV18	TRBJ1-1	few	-	CASSRGMNTEAFF	TGTGCCAGCTCCCGGGGCATGAACACTGAAGCTTTCTTT
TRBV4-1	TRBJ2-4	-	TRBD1	CASSQKAATGTNIQYF	TGCGCCAGCAGCCAAAAAGCGGCGACAGGGACGAACATTCAGTACTTC
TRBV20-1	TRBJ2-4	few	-	CSARTVFRQDKTKNIQYF	TGCAGTGCTAGAACGGTATTCCGACAGGACAAAACCAAAAACATTCAGTACTTC
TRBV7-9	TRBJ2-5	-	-	CASSLSPSETQYF	TGTGCCAGCAGCTTAAGTCCCTCAGAGACCCAGTACTTC
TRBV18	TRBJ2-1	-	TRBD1	CASSPGQGFHEQFF	TGTGCCAGCTCCCCGGGACAGGGATTCCATGAGCAGTTCTTC
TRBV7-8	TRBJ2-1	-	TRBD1	CASSQDRLKRNEQFF	TGTGCCAGCAGCCAGGACAGGCTTAAAAGAAATGAGCAGTTCTTC
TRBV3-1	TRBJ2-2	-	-	CAGGKNTGELFF	TGTGCGGGGGGCAAGAACACCGGGGAGCTGTTTTTT
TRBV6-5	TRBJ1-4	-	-	CASSYSGGVHEKLFF	TGTGCCAGCAGTTACTCGGGGGGTGTTCATGAAAAACTGTTTTTT
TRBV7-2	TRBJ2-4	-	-	CASSFGAGPGQLAKNIQYF	TGTGCCAGCAGCTTCGGGGCAGGGCCGGGGCAACTAGCCAAAAACATTCAGTACTTC
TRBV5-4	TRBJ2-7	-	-	CASSLAERDGAYEQYF	TGTGCCAGCAGCTTGGCCGAGAGGGATGGGGCCTACGAGCAGTACTTC
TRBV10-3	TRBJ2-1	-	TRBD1	CAISEGWGQGRRDEQFF	TGTGCCATCAGTGAGGGGTGGGGACAGGGGAGAAGAGATGAGCAGTTCTTC
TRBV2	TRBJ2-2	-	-	CASSKLALTGELFF	TGTGCCAGCAGTAAACTAGCCCTCACCGGGGAGCTGTTTTTT
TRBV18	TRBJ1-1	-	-	CASRSTGSNMNTEAFF	TGTGCCAGCCGCTCGACAGGTTCCAATATGAACACTGAAGCTTTCTTT
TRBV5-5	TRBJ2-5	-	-	CASSHNQETQYF	TGTGCCAGCAGCCACAACCAAGAGACCCAGTACTTC
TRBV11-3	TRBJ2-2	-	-	CASSPQRTGELFF	TGTGCCAGCAGCCCACAGCGTACCGGGGAGCTGTTTTTT
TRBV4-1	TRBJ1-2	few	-	CASSQEQGPFYGYTF	TGCGCCAGCAGCCAAGAGCAGGGTCCTTTCTATGGCTACACCTTC
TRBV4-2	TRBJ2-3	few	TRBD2	CASSQEETSGFTDTQYF	TGTGCCAGCAGCCAAGAAGAAACTAGCGGTTTCACAGATACGCAGTATTTT
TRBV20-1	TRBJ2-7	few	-	CSATDRSSYEQYF	TGCAGTGCCACCGACAGGTCCTCCTACGAGCAGTACTTC
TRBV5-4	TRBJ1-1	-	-	CASSPAGLVGTEAFF	TGTGCCAGCAGCCCGGCCGGGTTAGTCGGCACTGAAGCTTTCTTT
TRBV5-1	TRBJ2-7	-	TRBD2	CASSPIAGHTYEQYF	TGCGCCAGCAGCCCCATAGCGGGCCATACCTACGAGCAGTACTTC
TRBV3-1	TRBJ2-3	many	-	CASSQVGGRVDTQYF	TGTGCCAGCAGCCAAGTCGGGGGTCGGGTGGATACGCAGTATTTT